Listed here are 5 T cell receptor beta chains from one sample, sequenced in a study of glioma-infiltrating T cells. Using RNA template, CDR3s of TCR alpha and beta were amplified with iRepertoire arm-PCR. Each CDR3 protein gets one entry after TCRdb re-called the multiplex PCR reads with MiXCR. The data contain about 99,000 distinct CDR3 sequences, 25% to 35% of them singletons. The sequencing sample was made of glioma tissue, nonneoplastic brain tissue, or PBMCs (not recorded which). Receptors originate from a human donor with low-grade glioma or glioblastoma, undergoing nonglioma brain surgery, or in good health (not recorded which).

V usage is TRBV7-9 and J usage is TRBJ2-3; 7 bases align to TRBD2. The CDR3 runs to 15 residues. Germline values: CDR1 SEHNR, CDR2 FQNEAQ (reference sequence). V gave up 1 base and J gave up 2 bases; unmatched junction bases: 3. The CDR3 DNA reads TGTGCCAGCAGCTTAGACGGGGGGATCACAGATACGCAGTATTTT. Amino acids: CASSLDGGITDTQYF.

This clonotype was recorded many times. V gene TRBV29-1 combines with J gene TRBJ2-1; 8 bases are a match to TRBD1. CDR1 and CDR2 (germline): SQVTM, ANQGSEA. The J segment lost 4 bases and the V segment lost 0 bases, leaving 5 bases of the junction unmatched. The CDR3 has 15 residues. CDR3 in amino acids: CSVEDQGAGYNEQFF. The CDR3 bases are TGCAGCGTTGAAGATCAGGGGGCCGGTTACAATGAGCAGTTCTTC.

Comment on this clonotype: It may be a read error: a sequence one base away is much more abundant. The chain carries TRBV6-1 and TRBJ1-6; 11 nucleotides line up with TRBD1. The CDR3 spans 14 residues. Germline CDR1 MNHNS, CDR2 SASEGT. The CDR3 loop is CVISPGQGDSPLHF. DNA of the CDR3: TGTGTCATCAGCCCGGGACAGGGGGATTCACCCCTCCACTTT.

In its sample, this clonotype was seen a few times. The chain employs TRBV7-2 and TRBJ2-7, with D hard to call. The CDR3 sequence is 14 residues long. V shed 1 base and J shed 2 bases, with 9 bases lying between them. CDR1 and CDR2 from the germline V gene are SGHTA and FQGNSA. CDR3 in amino acids: CASSLEARTYEQYF. The CDR3 DNA sequence: TGTGCCAGCAGCTTAGAGGCCAGAACCTACGAGCAGTACTTC.

This clonotype occurred once. The chain carries TRBV5-6 and TRBJ1-2; TRBD1 might be the D (5 bases). V lost 9 bases, J lost 3 bases, and 15 bases lay in between. The CDR3 extends over 13 amino acids. Germline values: CDR1 SGHDT, CDR2 YYEEEE. DNA of the CDR3: TGTGCCACCAAGCGGAGGGGAGACTATGGCTACACCTTC. Translated: CATKRRGDYGYTF.